This T cell receptor (beta chain) was identified in a study of blood T cell repertoires in COVID-19. Looking at the study overall: The study drew acute and convalescent COVID-19 samples from the United States, Italy and Spain. T cells, B-cell-depleted T cells, or PBMCs provided the cDNA or gDNA that served as material.

CDR3 length: 13 residues. Germline loops: CDR1 KGHSH, CDR2 LQKENI. With 4 bases removed from V and 8 bases from J, the gap between germline ends came to 11 bases. Per the original data handling: The assay estimated nucleated cells by amplifying reference gene primers. The data were produced by immunoSEQ multiplex PCR, yet TCRdb's version contains in-frame clones alone and is incomplete. V, J and clone size are taken as reported in that table, and D and trimming were inferred from the DNA itself. The table has 200,000 to 300,000 clones, around nine tenths seen once. The sequenced sample was peripheral blood. This receptor was obtained from a man in his forties who had recovered from COVID-19. The V gene is TRBV18, the J gene TRBJ1-4; unclear D gene. The CDR3 DNA reads TGTGCCAGCTCACGAGGGAGTGAGGAAAAACTGTTTTTT. As protein: CASSRGSEEKLFF.